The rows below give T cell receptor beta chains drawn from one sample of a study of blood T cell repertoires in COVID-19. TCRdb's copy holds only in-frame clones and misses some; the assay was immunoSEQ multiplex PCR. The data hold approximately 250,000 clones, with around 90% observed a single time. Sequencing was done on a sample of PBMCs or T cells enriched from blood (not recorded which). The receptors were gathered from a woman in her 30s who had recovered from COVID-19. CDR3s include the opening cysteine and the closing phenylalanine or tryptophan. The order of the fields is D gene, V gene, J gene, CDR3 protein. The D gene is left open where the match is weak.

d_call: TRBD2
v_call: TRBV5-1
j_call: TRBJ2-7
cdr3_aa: CASSWTSGSYEQYF

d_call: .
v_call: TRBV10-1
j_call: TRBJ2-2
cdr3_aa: CASRGGNLSPGELFF

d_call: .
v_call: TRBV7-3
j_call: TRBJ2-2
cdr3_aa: CASSLAGTMNTGELFF

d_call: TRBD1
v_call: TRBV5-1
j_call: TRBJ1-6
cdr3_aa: CASSTATGGYNSPLHF

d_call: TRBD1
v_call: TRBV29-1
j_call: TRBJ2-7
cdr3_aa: CSVTTGTGVHEQYF

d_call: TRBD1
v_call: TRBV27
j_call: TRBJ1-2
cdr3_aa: CASSSDRINYGYTF

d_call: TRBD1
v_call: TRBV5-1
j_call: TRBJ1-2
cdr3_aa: CASSLANRGSFEGYTF

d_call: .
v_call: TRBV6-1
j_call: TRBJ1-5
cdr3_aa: CASSDLRGGGNQPQHF

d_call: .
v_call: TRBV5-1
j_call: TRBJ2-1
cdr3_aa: CASSLDELAHRSYNEQFF

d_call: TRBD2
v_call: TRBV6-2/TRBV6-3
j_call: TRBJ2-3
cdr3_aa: CASSYGNSGRDTQYF

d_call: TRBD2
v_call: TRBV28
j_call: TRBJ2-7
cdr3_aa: CASTPGAGLGEQYF

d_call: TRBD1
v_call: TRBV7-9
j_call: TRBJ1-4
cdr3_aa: CASSPIDRGLGEKLFF